This paragraph reports one T cell receptor (beta chain). What it binds is unknown. Unstimulated Tregs (CD4+CD25+CD127-) and CD4+CD25- non-Tregs were sorted from PBMCs. Germline loops: CDR1 MNHEY, CDR2 SVGAGI. Trimming took 4 bases from V and 8 from J, leaving 21 bases between them. The CDR3 is made up of 16 amino acids. This sample is drawn from a study of Tregs in tolerant kidney transplant recipients. Some clones are missing from TCRdb's copy, which holds only in-frame ones; the method was immunoSEQ multiplex PCR. The profile covers about 240,000 clones, with 65% to 85% appearing a single time and about 0.64% taken by the ten largest. Study-level findings and limits: Expanding Tregs on activated donor B cells appeared to best identify donor-specific TCRbeta clones.

This TCR was recovered from a human donor in good health. Sequencing used CD4+ T cells from blood. This sequence joins TRBV6-5 and TRBJ2-1; D is perhaps TRBD1 (6 bases). In DNA, the CDR3 is TGTGCCAGCAGTTCCGAAAGGGGGTCCTCAGTGTATGAGCAGTTCTTC. Its protein product is CASSSERGSSVYEQFF.